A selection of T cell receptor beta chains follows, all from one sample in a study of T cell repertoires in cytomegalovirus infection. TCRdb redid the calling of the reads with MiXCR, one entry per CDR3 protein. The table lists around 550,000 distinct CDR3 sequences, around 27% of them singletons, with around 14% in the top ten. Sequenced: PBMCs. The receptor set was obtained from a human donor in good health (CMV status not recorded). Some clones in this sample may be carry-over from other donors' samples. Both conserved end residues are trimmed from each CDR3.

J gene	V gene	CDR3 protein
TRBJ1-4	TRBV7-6	ASSSEVTTNEKLF
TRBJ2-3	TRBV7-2	ASSLTRLAVQDTQY
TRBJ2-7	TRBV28	ASRGRGWEEQY
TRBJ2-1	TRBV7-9	ASSLAATSAEQF
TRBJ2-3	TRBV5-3	ASRSGTDSLTQY
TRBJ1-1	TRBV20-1	SASGIGDRGRDTEAF
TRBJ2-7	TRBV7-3	ASSLTGQAGEQY
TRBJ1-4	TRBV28	ASSVQGTGEKLF
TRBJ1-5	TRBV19	ASSIGTGRSNQPQH
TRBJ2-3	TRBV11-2	ASSSTRGFADTQY
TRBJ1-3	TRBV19	ASSTDSYSGNTIY
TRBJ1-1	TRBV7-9	ASSLSQGYDEAF
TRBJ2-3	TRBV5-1	ASSLARGQASGRSPTDTQY
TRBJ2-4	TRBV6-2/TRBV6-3	ASSKTGQNIQY
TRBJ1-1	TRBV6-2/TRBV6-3	ASSYSGKQGARTEAF
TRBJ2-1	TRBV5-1	ASGSGLASYNEQF
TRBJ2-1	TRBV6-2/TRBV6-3	ASSYLELGGEQF
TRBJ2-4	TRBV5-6	ASSLGFLRPENIQY
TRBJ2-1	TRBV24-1	ATSDPRLAGGNEQF
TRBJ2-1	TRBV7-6	ASSLEAQQGPYNEQF
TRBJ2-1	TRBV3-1	ASSGRARTGYNEQF
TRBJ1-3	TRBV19	ASTVGRSGNTIY
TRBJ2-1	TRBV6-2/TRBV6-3	ASSYSKGRTGGPYNEQF
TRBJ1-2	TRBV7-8	ASSTTGTAYGYT
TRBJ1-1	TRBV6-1	ASTQTSGGWGEAF
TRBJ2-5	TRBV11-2	ASSWSGSNQETQY
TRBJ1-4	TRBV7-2	ASSLDPFRGEKLF
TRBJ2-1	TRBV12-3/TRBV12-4	ASRTSGSRNEQF
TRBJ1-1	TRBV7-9	ASSPQGGRGVTEAF
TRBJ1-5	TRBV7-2	ASSSTGANQPQH
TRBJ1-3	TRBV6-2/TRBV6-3	ASSYSVSGNTIY
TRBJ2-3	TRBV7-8	ASSLVVGDTQY
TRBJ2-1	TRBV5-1	ASSLAGAPGSEQF
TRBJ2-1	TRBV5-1	ASSPTSAASNEQF
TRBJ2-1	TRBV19	ASRTGGSYNEQF
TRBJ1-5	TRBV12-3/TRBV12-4	ASSLTVVEGGQPQH
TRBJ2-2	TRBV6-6	ASSGLAGGILTGELF
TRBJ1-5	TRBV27	ASSGGQAQH
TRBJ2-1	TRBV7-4	ASSPRRLGNEQF
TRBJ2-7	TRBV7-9	ASSGTSGGGPYEQY
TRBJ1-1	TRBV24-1	ATRPGPEVGTEAF
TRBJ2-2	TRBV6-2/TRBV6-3	ASRRLTSANTGELF
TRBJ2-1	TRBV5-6	ASSGGLGGSLLLI
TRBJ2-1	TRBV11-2	ASSKTSGRANEQF
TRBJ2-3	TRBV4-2	ASSQEGNFWGSRADTQY
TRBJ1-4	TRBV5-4	ASSQTGLLNEKLF
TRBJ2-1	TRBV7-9	ASSLSGGRNEQF
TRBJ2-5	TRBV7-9	ASSATWAGEETQY
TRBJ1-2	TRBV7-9	ASSSGGQNYGYT
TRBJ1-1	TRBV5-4	ASVGQGAVEAF
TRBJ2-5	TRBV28	ASSGQWQETQY
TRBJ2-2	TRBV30	AWSWRDPGELF
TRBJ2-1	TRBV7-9	ATIAGFEQF
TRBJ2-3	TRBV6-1	ASSRRHPDTQY
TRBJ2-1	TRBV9	ASSVALAGATYNEQF
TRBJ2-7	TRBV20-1	SARDLWLAGYEQY
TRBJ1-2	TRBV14	ASRTTGNYGYT
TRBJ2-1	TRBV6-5	ASSWGGSYNEQF
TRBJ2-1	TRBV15	ATSRESGTLNEQF
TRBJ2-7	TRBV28	ASSLPPQRASYEQY